Sequencing of this TCR beta chain was carried out in a study of CD8 T cells in Susac syndrome. In germline, CDR1 is SNHLY, CDR2 FYNNEI. The CDR3 contains 14 residues. The V and J ends lost 7 bases and 8 bases, in that order; junction bases with no gene match: 9. Random-hexamer reverse transcription was applied to roughly 0.5 to 1 ug RNA. TCRdb itself ran the immunoSEQ multiplex PCR reads through MiXCR, one entry per CDR3 protein. The table records about 210,000 distinct CDR3 sequences, 95% of them present only once. J is TRBJ1-2 and V is TRBV2; 11 nucleotides match TRBD1. This receptor was taken from a human donor with multiple sclerosis. Sequencing used CD4+ T cells from PBMCs. For the CDR3, the DNA is TGTGCCAGCACCGGACAGGGGGCCCGAGAGGGCTACACCTTC. It specifies CASTGQGAREGYTF.